A single sample is the source of the 8 T cell receptor beta chains below, sequenced in a study of cytomegalovirus exposure and HLA in healthy donors. Amplification used 60 Vbeta primers and 13 Jbeta primers. Sequencing was performed with immunoSEQ multiplex PCR; in TCRdb, only in-frame clones are kept and a portion is missing. The data hold about 200,000 clones, with about 82% observed a single time. Specimen: PBMCs. These receptors were collected from a man in his thirties or forties in good health and CMV-seronegative.

The gene calls are TRBV19 and TRBJ1-5; TRBD1 matches 8 bases. Looked up from germline, CDR1 is LNHDA and CDR2 is SQIVND (reference sequence). V lost 3 bases and J lost 4; bases outside the gene matches: 5. The CDR3 spans 15 residues. CDR3 loop: CASSMDREGNQPQHF. CDR3 coding DNA: TGTGCCAGTAGTATGGACAGGGAGGGAAATCAGCCCCAGCATTTT.

This clone turned up a few times. The V call is TRBV7-9, the J call TRBJ1-2, with TRBD1 identical over 10 bases. There are 13 residues in the CDR3. Germline V gene lookup returns CDR1 SEHNR and CDR2 FQNEAQ (reference sequence). The J segment lost 12 bases and the V segment lost 6 bases, leaving 10 bases of the junction unmatched. The CDR3 loop is CASRPGQGGPNTF. The CDR3 DNA reads as TGTGCCAGCAGACCTGGACAGGGGGGCCCTAACACCTTC.

J is TRBJ2-5 and V is TRBV5-1, with 9 bases matching TRBD1. Germline V gene data show CDR1 as SGHRS and CDR2 as YFSETQ. The ends lost 3 bases at V and 5 bases at J; junction bases unmatched: 2. This CDR3 region has 13 residues. The CDR3 DNA follows: TGCGCCAGCAGCTCCGGGACAGGGGAGACCCAGTACTTC. It translates to CASSSGTGETQYF.

This clone was observed once. The chain joins TRBV7-8 to TRBJ2-3; a weak D match, TRBD2 (6 bases). CDR1 and CDR2 from the germline V gene are SGHVS and FQNEAQ. V was pared by 3 bases and J by 0 bases, with 10 bases between. The CDR3 sequence is 15 residues long. CDR3 protein: CASSFSGFSTDTQYF. As DNA, the CDR3 is TGTGCCAGCAGCTTTAGCGGTTTTAGCACAGATACGCAGTATTTT.

V and J are TRBV9 and TRBJ1-3, with D tentatively TRBD1 (5 bases). This CDR3 region has 16 residues. Trimming took off 3 bases at V and 8 bases at J, with 21 bases between the two ends. Germline V gene lookup returns CDR1 SGDLS and CDR2 YYNGEE. Here the CDR3 DNA reads TGTGCCAGCAGCGCCCGCTCAGGCGGGGGTACGGACACCATATATTTT. Translating it yields CASSARSGGGTDTIYF.

The chain employs TRBV7-3 and TRBJ2-5; a weak D match, TRBD1 (6 bases). Germline CDR1 and CDR2: SGHTA and FQGTGA. The CDR3 totals 13 residues. V was cut by 5 bases and J by 5 bases, with 12 bases left in between. The CDR3 DNA follows: TGTGCCAGCAGCGTTCACAGGGAGGAGACCCAGTACTTC. Translated: CASSVHREETQYF.

The chain links TRBV6-1 to TRBJ1-5; 9 nucleotides line up with TRBD1. The CDR3 has 19 amino acids. The germline gives CDR1 MNHNS, CDR2 SASEGT. V shed 2 bases, J shed 0 bases, and the junction held 11 bases outside the gene matches. The chain's CDR3 is CASSETLGWTGDSNQPQHF. DNA of the CDR3: TGTGCCAGCAGTGAAACATTAGGTTGGACAGGGGATAGCAATCAGCCCCAGCATTTT.

J is TRBJ2-1 and V is TRBV9, with unresolved D. V was pared by 3 bases and J by 5 bases, with 6 bases between. Germline CDR1 reads SGDLS; CDR2 reads YYNGEE. This CDR3 is 12 amino acids long. Here the CDR3 DNA reads TGTGCCAGCAGCGCCCGTAACAATGAGCAGTTCTTC. Translated, it gives CASSARNNEQFF.